The clone carrying this TCR beta chain appeared a single time. The data originate from a study of blood T cell repertoires in COVID-19. Original analysis: Quantification of nucleated cells was approximated via reference gene primer amplification. Assay used: immunoSEQ multiplex PCR; TCRdb lists only in-frame clones, some missing. V and J calls and clone size come straight from that table; D and trimming were deduced from the DNA. The sample lists about 23,000 clones; roughly 88% were seen once. The CDR3 extends over 16 amino acids. V lost 5 bases to trimming and J lost 2 bases; unmatched junction nucleotides: 6.

The sequence derives from a man in his 70s in a cohort sampled during active COVID-19. This chain connects TRBV23-1 to TRBJ2-1; TRBD2 aligns across 10 bases. TRBV23-1 is assigned to the ORF class and has an uncertain function. Sequencing input: peripheral blood. This CDR3 is CASSCTSGATYNEQFF. The CDR3 nucleotides are TGCGCCAGCAGTTGCACTAGCGGGGCTACCTACAATGAGCAGTTCTTC.